These 10 T cell receptor beta chains originate from one sample sequenced in a study of CD8+CD57+ T cells in acquired aplastic anemia. Sequenced patients had shown CD8+CD57+ cell expansion by flow cytometry. Profiling that covered TCR beta VDJ and CDR3 relied on genomic DNA as its template. MiXCR was run by TCRdb on the reads, yielding one entry per CDR3 protein. Among roughly 240,000 distinct CDR3 sequences listed, around half were seen once. Sequenced: sorted CD4+, CD8+, or CD8+CD57+ T cells (not recorded which) from PBMCs. The source is a human donor with aplastic anemia.

This chain links TRBV15 with TRBJ1-3, with D unresolved. Deletions cut 0 bases from V and 5 bases from J, with 8 bases between. CDR3 length: 14 residues. CDR1 is LNHNV and CDR2 is YYDKDF in the germline V gene (reference sequence). The CDR3 DNA is TGTGCCACCAGCAGAGAGGCAGTGAGAAACACCATATATTTT. Its protein is CATSREAVRNTIYF.

The chain carries TRBV7-9 and TRBJ1-3, with D perhaps TRBD1 (5 bases). Germline loops: CDR1 SEHNR, CDR2 FQNEAQ (reference sequence). The CDR3 is 14 amino acids. The V end was cut by 3 bases, the J end by 4 bases, with 10 bases between. The CDR3 here is CASSFPQGGNTIYF. The CDR3 coding sequence is TGTGCCAGCAGCTTCCCGCAGGGAGGAAACACCATATATTTT.

Comments on this clonotype: With a much larger clone just one base away, this may be a read error. The rearrangement links TRBV29-1 to TRBJ1-3, with D possibly TRBD1 on 5 matching bases. The CDR3 extends over 14 amino acids. Germline V gene data show CDR1 as SQVTM and CDR2 as ANQGSEA. CDR3 residues: CSVAGGVSENTIYF. As DNA, the CDR3 is TGCAGCGTCGCGGGGGGGGTCTCTGAAAACACCATATATTTT.

This clonotype has ten or more counts. J is TRBJ2-7 and V is TRBV27; TRBD1 agrees at 7 bases. This CDR3 is built from 14 residues. Germline values: CDR1 MNHEY, CDR2 SMNVEV (reference sequence). The junction had 8 bases not matched to a gene; V was cut back by 7 bases and J by 2 bases. In DNA, the CDR3 is TGTGCCAGCACCTCGCCGACAGGGACCTACGAGCAGTACTTC. As protein: CASTSPTGTYEQYF.

This clonotype was detected ten times or more. This sequence joins TRBV7-9 and TRBJ2-1; 9 positions match TRBD2. This CDR3 is built from 16 residues. V trimming: 2 bases; J trimming: 7 bases; junction bases outside the gene matches: 9. The germline V gene has CDR1 SEHNR and CDR2 FQNEAQ (reference sequence). The CDR3 DNA sequence: TGTGCCAGCAGCTTAACCCGCGGGGGGGGGTCGAATGAGCAGTTCTTC. This sequence encodes CASSLTRGGGSNEQFF.

The rearrangement joins TRBV19 to TRBJ1-2; a possible D gene is TRBD1 (6 bases). CDR1 and CDR2 (germline): LNHDA, SQIVND (reference sequence). V was shortened by 7 bases and J by 6 bases, with 9 bases between the two germline ends. The length of the CDR3 is 11 residues. CDR3 sequence: CASNKGDGYTF. The CDR3 region has the DNA TGTGCCAGTAACAAGGGGGATGGCTACACCTTC.

In its sample, this clonotype was seen once. V gene TRBV19 combines with J gene TRBJ2-7; D call uncertain. V was cut by 4 bases and J by 2 bases, with 9 bases left in between. The CDR3 length is 13 residues. Germline values: CDR1 LNHDA, CDR2 SQIVND (reference sequence). The CDR3 region is CASSSPAAYEQYF. The CDR3 nucleotides read TGTGCCAGTAGTAGTCCCGCGGCCTACGAGCAGTACTTC.

With regard to this clonotype: The junction differs from germline at one of its ends, possibly a read error. The rearrangement links TRBV30 to TRBJ1-2, with D perhaps matching TRBD1 (6 bases). The CDR3 length is 14 residues. Germline assignment: CDR1 GTSNPN and CDR2 SVGIG (reference sequence). CDR3 loop: CAWSVEGDRYGYTF. As DNA, the CDR3 is TGCGCCTGGAGTGTGGAGGGGGATCGGTATGGCTACACCTTC.

This clonotype was observed many times. This chain uses TRBV29-1 with TRBJ2-4; 7 nucleotides match TRBD1. Looked up from germline, CDR1 is SQVTM and CDR2 is ANQGSEA. V was pared by 6 bases and J by 8 bases, with 10 bases of the junction left unmatched. The CDR3 has 13 residues. The CDR3 coding sequence is TGCAGCGTGGAAACAGGGGTTTCGGACATTCAGTACTTC. Translating gives CSVETGVSDIQYF.

This chain links TRBV2 with TRBJ2-5, with D possibly matching TRBD1 (5 bases). Trimming stripped 7 bases from V and 7 bases from J, with 16 bases between. Germline V gives CDR1 SNHLY, CDR2 FYNNEI. The CDR3 runs 13 residues. The CDR3 region has the DNA TGTGCCAGCAATCAGGGTGCATCTGGGACCCAGTACTTC. Its translation is CASNQGASGTQYF.